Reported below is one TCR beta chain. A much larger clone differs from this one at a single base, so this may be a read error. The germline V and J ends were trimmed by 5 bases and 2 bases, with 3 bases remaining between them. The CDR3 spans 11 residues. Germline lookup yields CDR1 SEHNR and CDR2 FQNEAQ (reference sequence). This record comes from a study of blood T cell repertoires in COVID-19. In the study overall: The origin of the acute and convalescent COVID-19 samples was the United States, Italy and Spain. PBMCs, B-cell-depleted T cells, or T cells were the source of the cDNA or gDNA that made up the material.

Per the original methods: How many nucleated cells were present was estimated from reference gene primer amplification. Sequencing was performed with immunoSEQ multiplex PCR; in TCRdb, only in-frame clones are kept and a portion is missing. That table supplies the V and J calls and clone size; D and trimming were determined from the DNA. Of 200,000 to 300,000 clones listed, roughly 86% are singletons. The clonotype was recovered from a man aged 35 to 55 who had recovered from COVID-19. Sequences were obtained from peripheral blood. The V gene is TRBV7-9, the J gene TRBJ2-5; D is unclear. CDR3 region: CASSHQETQYF. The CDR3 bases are TGTGCCAGCAGCCATCAAGAGACCCAGTACTTC.